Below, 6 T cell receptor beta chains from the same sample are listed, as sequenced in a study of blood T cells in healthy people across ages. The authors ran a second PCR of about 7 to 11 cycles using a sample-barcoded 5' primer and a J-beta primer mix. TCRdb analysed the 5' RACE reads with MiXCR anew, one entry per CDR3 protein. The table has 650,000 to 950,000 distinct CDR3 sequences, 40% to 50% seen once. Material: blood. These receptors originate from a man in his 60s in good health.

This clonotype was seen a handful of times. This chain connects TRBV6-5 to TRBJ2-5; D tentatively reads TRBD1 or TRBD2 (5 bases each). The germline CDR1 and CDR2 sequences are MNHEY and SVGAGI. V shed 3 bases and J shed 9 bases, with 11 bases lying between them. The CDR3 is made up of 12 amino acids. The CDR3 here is CASSYRGVAQYF. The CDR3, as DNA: TGTGCCAGCAGTTATAGGGGAGTGGCCCAGTACTTC.

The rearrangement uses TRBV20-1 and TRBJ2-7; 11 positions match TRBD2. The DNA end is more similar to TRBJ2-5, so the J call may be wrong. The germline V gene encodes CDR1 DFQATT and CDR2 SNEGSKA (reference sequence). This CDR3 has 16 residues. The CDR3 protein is CSLTPLGLAEKETQYF. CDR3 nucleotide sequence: TGCAGTCTCACTCCATTGGGACTAGCGGAGAAAGAGACCCAGTACTTC.

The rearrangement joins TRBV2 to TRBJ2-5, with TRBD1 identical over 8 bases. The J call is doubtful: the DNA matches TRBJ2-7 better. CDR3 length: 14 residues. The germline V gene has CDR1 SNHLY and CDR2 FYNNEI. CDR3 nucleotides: TGTGCCTGCACCGGAAGGGACAGGCTGTACGAGCAGTACTTC. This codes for CACTGRDRLYEQYF.

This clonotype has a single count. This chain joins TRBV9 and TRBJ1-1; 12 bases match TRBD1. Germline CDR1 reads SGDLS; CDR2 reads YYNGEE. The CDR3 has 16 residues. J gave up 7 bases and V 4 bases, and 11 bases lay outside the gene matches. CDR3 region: CASSPGTGGEVGEAFF. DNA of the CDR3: TGTGCCAGCAGCCCTGGGACAGGGGGCGAAGTCGGTGAAGCTTTCTTT.

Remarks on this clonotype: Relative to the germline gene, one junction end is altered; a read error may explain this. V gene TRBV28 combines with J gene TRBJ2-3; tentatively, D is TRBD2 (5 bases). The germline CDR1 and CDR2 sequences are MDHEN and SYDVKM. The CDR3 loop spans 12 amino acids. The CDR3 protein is CASRSSTDAQYF. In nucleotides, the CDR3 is TGTGCCAGCAGGTCTAGCACAGATGCGCAGTATTTT.

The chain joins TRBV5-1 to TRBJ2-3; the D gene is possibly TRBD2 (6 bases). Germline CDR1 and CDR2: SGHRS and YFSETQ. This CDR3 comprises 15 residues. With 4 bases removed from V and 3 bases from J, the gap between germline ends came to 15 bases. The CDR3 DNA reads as TGCGCCAGCAGCCCCCCGGAGGGCGGAACAGATACGCAGTATTTT. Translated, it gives CASSPPEGGTDTQYF.